Listed below are T cell receptor beta chains from one sample, sequenced in a study of T cell repertoires in cytomegalovirus infection. MiXCR, run by TCRdb on the reads, gives a single entry per CDR3 protein. The sample lists roughly 230,000 distinct CDR3 sequences, approximately 6.7% occurring once. Sample: PBMCs. The receptors derive from a human donor in good health (CMV status not recorded). Some clones in this sample may be carry-over from other donors' samples. Each CDR3 is given with its conserved first and last residue. Each record gives: D gene, V gene, clone size, J gene, CDR3 DNA, CDR3 protein. The D gene is left open where the match is weak. Sizes are listed as once, few, many, or a class for an expanded clone.

D gene: TRBD1
V gene: TRBV7-2
clone size: many
J gene: TRBJ2-5
CDR3 DNA: TGTGCCAGCAGCCCCCGGACAGGGGAGACCCAGTACTTC
CDR3 protein: CASSPRTGETQYF

D gene: NA
V gene: TRBV23-1
clone size: many
J gene: TRBJ1-3
CDR3 DNA: TGCGCCAGCAGTCTAAAGGGGTCTGGAAACACCATATATTTT
CDR3 protein: CASSLKGSGNTIYF

D gene: TRBD1
V gene: TRBV28
clone size: many
J gene: TRBJ1-1
CDR3 DNA: TGTGCCAGCAGGGGACAGGACACTGAAGCTTTCTTT
CDR3 protein: CASRGQDTEAFF

D gene: NA
V gene: TRBV7-2
clone size: many
J gene: TRBJ2-7
CDR3 DNA: TGTGCCAGCAGAAAGGACGGGTGGACGTACGAGCAGTACTTC
CDR3 protein: CASRKDGWTYEQYF

D gene: NA
V gene: TRBV12-3/TRBV12-4
clone size: many
J gene: TRBJ1-3
CDR3 DNA: TGTGCCAGCAATTTAGGTGGGGGAAACACCATATATTTT
CDR3 protein: CASNLGGGNTIYF

D gene: TRBD1
V gene: TRBV25-1
clone size: many
J gene: TRBJ1-4
CDR3 DNA: TGTGCCAGCAGTGACCTTCGGACAGGGGGGACAAATGAAAAACTGTTTTTT
CDR3 protein: CASSDLRTGGTNEKLFF

D gene: NA
V gene: TRBV28
clone size: many
J gene: TRBJ2-7
CDR3 DNA: TGTGCCAGCAGTTCCCGGGACGCCTCCTACGAGCAGTACTTC
CDR3 protein: CASSSRDASYEQYF

D gene: NA
V gene: TRBV2
clone size: many
J gene: TRBJ1-5
CDR3 DNA: TGTGCCAGCAGCCGACAGGTTAGCAATCAGCCCCAGCATTTT
CDR3 protein: CASSRQVSNQPQHF

D gene: NA
V gene: TRBV6-6
clone size: many
J gene: TRBJ1-6
CDR3 DNA: TGTGCCAGCCAGGGAGCCAATTCACCCCTCCACTTT
CDR3 protein: CASQGANSPLHF

D gene: NA
V gene: TRBV6-1
clone size: many
J gene: TRBJ2-4
CDR3 DNA: TGTGCCAGCAGTTCACGAGGGGTAAACATTCAGTACTTC
CDR3 protein: CASSSRGVNIQYF

D gene: NA
V gene: TRBV7-9
clone size: many
J gene: TRBJ2-7
CDR3 DNA: TGTGCCAGCAGCAGGGACGGACCCTACGAGCAGTACTTC
CDR3 protein: CASSRDGPYEQYF

D gene: NA
V gene: TRBV12-3/TRBV12-4
clone size: few
J gene: TRBJ1-1
CDR3 DNA: TGTGCCAGCAGCCCTATAGACAGATTGAACACTGAAGCTTTCTTT
CDR3 protein: CASSPIDRLNTEAFF

D gene: TRBD2
V gene: TRBV10-3
clone size: many
J gene: TRBJ2-2
CDR3 DNA: TGTGCCATTCAAGCGGGGGGGCCTCACACCGGGGAGCTGTTTTTT
CDR3 protein: CAIQAGGPHTGELFF

D gene: NA
V gene: TRBV30
clone size: many
J gene: TRBJ1-2
CDR3 DNA: TGTGCCTGGAGTCGGCGATTCTATGGCTACACCTTC
CDR3 protein: CAWSRRFYGYTF

D gene: TRBD2
V gene: TRBV20-1
clone size: many
J gene: TRBJ2-2
CDR3 DNA: TGCAGTGCTAGACATTATAGCGGGGGAAACACCGGGGAGCTGTTTTTT
CDR3 protein: CSARHYSGGNTGELFF

D gene: NA
V gene: TRBV2
clone size: many
J gene: TRBJ1-1
CDR3 DNA: TGTGCCAGCAGTCTGGACAGTAGTTTTACTGAAGCTTTCTTT
CDR3 protein: CASSLDSSFTEAFF